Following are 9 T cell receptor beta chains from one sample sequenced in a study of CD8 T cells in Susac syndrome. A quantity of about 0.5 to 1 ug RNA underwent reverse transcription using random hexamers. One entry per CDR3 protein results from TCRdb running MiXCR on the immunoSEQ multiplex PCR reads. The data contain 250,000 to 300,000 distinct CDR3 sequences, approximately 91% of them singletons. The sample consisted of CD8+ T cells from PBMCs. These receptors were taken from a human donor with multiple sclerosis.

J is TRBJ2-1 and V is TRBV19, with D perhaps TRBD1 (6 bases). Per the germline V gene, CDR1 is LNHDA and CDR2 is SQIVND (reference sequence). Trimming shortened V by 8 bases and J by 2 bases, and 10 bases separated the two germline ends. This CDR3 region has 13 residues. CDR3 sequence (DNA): TGTGCCAGTCTCGACAGGACCTACAATGAGCAGTTCTTC. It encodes CASLDRTYNEQFF.

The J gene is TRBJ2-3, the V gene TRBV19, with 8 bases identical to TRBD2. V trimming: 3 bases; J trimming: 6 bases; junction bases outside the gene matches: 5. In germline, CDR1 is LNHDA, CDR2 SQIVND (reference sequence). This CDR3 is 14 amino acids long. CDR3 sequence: CASSIIGGADTQYF. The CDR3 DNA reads TGTGCCAGTAGTATTATCGGGGGGGCCGATACGCAGTATTTT. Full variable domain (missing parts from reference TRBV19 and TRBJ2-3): DGGITQSPKYLFRKEGQNVTLSCEQNLNHDAMYWYRQDPGQGLRLIYYSQIVNDFQKGDIAEGYSVSREKKESFPLTVTSAQKNPTAFYLCASSIIGGADTQYFGPGTRLTVL.

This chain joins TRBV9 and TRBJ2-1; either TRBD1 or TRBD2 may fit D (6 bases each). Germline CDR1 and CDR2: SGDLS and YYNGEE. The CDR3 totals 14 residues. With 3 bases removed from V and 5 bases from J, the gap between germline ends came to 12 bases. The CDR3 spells CASSGGDNHNEQFF. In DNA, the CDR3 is TGTGCCAGCAGCGGCGGGGACAACCACAATGAGCAGTTCTTC.

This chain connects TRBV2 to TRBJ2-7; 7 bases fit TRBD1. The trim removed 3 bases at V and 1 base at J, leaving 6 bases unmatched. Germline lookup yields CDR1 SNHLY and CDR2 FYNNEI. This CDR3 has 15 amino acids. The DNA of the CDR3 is TGTGCCAGCAGTGAGCAGGCGACAGGGTCCTACGAGCAGTACTTC. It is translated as CASSEQATGSYEQYF. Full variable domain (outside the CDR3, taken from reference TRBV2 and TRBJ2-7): EPEVTQTPSHQVTQMGQEVILRCVPISNHLYFYWYRQILGQKVEFLVSFYNNEISEKSEIFDDQFSVERPDGSNFTLKIRSTKLEDSAMYFCASSEQATGSYEQYFGPGTRLTVT.

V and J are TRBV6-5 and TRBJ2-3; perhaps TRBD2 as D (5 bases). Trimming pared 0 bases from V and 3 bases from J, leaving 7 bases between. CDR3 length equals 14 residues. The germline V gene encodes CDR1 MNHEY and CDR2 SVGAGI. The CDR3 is CASSYSSGTDTQYF. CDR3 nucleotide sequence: TGTGCCAGCAGTTACTCGTCGGGGACAGATACGCAGTATTTT.

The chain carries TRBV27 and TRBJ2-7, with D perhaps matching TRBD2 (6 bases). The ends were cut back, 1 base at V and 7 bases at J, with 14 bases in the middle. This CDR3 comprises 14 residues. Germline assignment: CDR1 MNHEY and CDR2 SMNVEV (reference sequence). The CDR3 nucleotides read TGTGCCAGCAGTTTATTAGCGGAGGAGGGGGAGCAGTACTTC. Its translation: CASSLLAEEGEQYF.

The CDR3 spells CASSHTGVPTEAFF. CDR3 coding DNA: TGTGCCAGTAGTCACACAGGGGTGCCCACTGAAGCTTTCTTT. The V gene is TRBV19, the J gene TRBJ1-1; TRBD1 agrees at 7 bases. After removal of 5 bases from V and 4 bases from J, the junction contained 7 bases not matched to a gene. Germline V gene lookup returns CDR1 LNHDA and CDR2 SQIVND (reference sequence). This CDR3 contains 14 residues. Full variable domain (rest looked up from reference TRBV19 and TRBJ1-1): DGGITQSPKYLFRKEGQNVTLSCEQNLNHDAMYWYRQDPGQGLRLIYYSQIVNDFQKGDIAEGYSVSREKKESFPLTVTSAQKNPTAFYLCASSHTGVPTEAFFGQGTRLTVV.

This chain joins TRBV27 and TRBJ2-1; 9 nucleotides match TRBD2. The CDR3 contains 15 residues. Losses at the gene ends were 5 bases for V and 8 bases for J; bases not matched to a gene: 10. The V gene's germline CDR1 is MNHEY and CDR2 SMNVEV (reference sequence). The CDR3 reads CASSSAGGSRDEQFF. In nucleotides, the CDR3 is TGTGCCAGCAGTAGTGCGGGGGGGAGCAGAGATGAGCAGTTCTTC.

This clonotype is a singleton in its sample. This CDR3 reads CASSQAFGPIIEQFF. Here the CDR3 DNA reads TGCGCCAGCAGCCAAGCCTTCGGACCTATTATTGAGCAGTTCTTC. The gene calls are TRBV4-1 and TRBJ2-1, with no clear D. V lost 1 base and J lost 9, with 16 bases in between. Germline-derived CDR1 and CDR2 are MGHRA and YSYEKL. The CDR3 is 15 residues long.